The next 28 T cell receptor beta chains were all read from a single sample in a study of identical twins. TCRdb re-derived calls from the 5' RACE reads in MiXCR, one entry per CDR3 protein. The sample has approximately 410,000 distinct CDR3 sequences, less than 20% seen once; the top ten hold approximately 12%. The sample taken for sequencing was naive T cells sorted from blood. These receptors all stem from a man aged 50 to 60 in good health.

This clonotype was counted a few times. The chain recombines TRBV6-1 with TRBJ2-6; D might be TRBD1 (5 bases). In germline, CDR1 is MNHNS, CDR2 SASEGT. The V end lost 8 bases, the J end lost 0 bases, and 17 bases lay between the germline ends. The CDR3 spans 17 residues. CDR3 protein: CASALEGASSGANVLTF. The DNA of the CDR3 is TGTGCCAGCGCCCTTGAAGGGGCCAGCTCTGGGGCCAACGTCCTGACTTTC.

This chain uses TRBV5-1 with TRBJ1-2, with 10 positions matching TRBD1. This CDR3 comprises 15 residues. Trimming cost V 4 bases and J 7 bases; bases outside gene matches: 10. Germline loops: CDR1 SGHRS, CDR2 YFSETQ. CDR3 amino acids: CASSLTGGGSSGYTF. Written as DNA, the CDR3 is TGCGCCAGCAGCCTGACAGGGGGCGGTTCATCTGGCTACACCTTC.

This clonotype was counted a few times. V and J are TRBV10-3 and TRBJ1-5; 9 bases are shared with TRBD1. V dropped 9 bases and J dropped 4; count of bases not matched to a gene: 4. The germline V gene encodes CDR1 ENHRY and CDR2 SYGVKD. The CDR3 is 13 amino acids. CDR3 nucleotide sequence: TGTGCCATGGGACAGGGTTGGAATCAGCCCCAGCATTTT. It specifies CAMGQGWNQPQHF.

The rearrangement uses TRBV6-6 and TRBJ2-3, with D unclear. This CDR3 spans 11 amino acids. Deletions cut 2 bases from V and 12 bases from J, with 9 bases between. In germline, CDR1 is MNHNY, CDR2 SVGAGI (reference sequence). The CDR3 bases are TGTGCCAGCAGTTACGGTGTGATCCAGTATTTT. This encodes CASSYGVIQYF.

The chain has TRBV6-2 or TRBV6-3 and TRBJ2-5; the match to TRBD1 covers 8 bases. The CDR3 contains 16 residues. Losses at the gene ends were 1 base for V and 3 bases for J; bases not matched to a gene: 7. Germline CDR1 is MNHEY and CDR2 is SVGEGT. Here the CDR3 reads CASSYFVRGLEETQYF. CDR3 in DNA: TGTGCCAGCAGTTACTTCGTCAGGGGGCTAGAAGAGACCCAGTACTTC.

This clonotype has only a few counts. V is TRBV28 and J is TRBJ2-1, with 11 bases lining up with TRBD2. The CDR3 totals 14 residues. CDR1 and CDR2 from the germline V gene are MDHEN and SYDVKM. The V segment lost 7 bases and the J segment 4 bases; nucleotides outside the gene matches: 3. This chain's CDR3 is CASNSGRGYNEQFF. The CDR3 region has the DNA TGTGCCAGCAATAGCGGGAGGGGTTACAATGAGCAGTTCTTC.

The CDR3 region is CASSRTSGGAQETQYF. DNA of the CDR3: TGTGCCAGCAGCAGGACTAGCGGGGGGGCCCAAGAGACCCAGTACTTC. The chain carries TRBV7-2 and TRBJ2-5; 15 bases map to TRBD2. Germline lookup yields CDR1 SGHTA and CDR2 FQGNSA. The CDR3 sequence is 16 residues long. The ends lost 5 bases at V and 1 base at J; junction bases unmatched: 2.

This chain joins TRBV27 and TRBJ2-5, with D tentatively TRBD2 (6 bases). V lost 7 bases and J lost 4, with 16 bases in between. The CDR3 totals 14 residues. Germline CDR1 and CDR2: MNHEY and SMNVEV (reference sequence). DNA of the CDR3: TGTGCCAGCAAGCCGCTAAGGGGAGGAGAGACCCAGTACTTC. Residues: CASKPLRGGETQYF.

V gene TRBV7-9 combines with J gene TRBJ2-3; D not certain. The ends were cut back, 7 bases at V and 1 base at J, with 15 bases in the middle. In germline, CDR1 is SEHNR, CDR2 FQNEAQ (reference sequence). The length of the CDR3 is 15 residues. The CDR3 bases are TGTGCCAGCAACCAACCGGAGAAAGGCACAGATACGCAGTATTTT. Its translation is CASNQPEKGTDTQYF.

V and J are TRBV5-1 and TRBJ1-2, with no clear D. Germline V lookup: CDR1 SGHRS, CDR2 YFSETQ. Between the trimmed V and J ends, which lost 5 bases and 8 bases, there was a span of 16 bases. The CDR3 totals 13 residues. Here the CDR3 reads CASSLGPPNGYTF. The CDR3 DNA reads as TGCGCCAGCAGTTTAGGACCTCCCAACGGCTACACCTTC.

This clonotype was seen a few times. V gene TRBV7-8 combines with J gene TRBJ2-1, with 7 positions matching TRBD2. Trimming removed 5 bases from V and 4 bases from J; junction bases left unmatched: 20. Germline V lookup: CDR1 SGHVS, CDR2 FQNEAQ. The CDR3 spans 19 residues. CDR3 DNA: TGTGCCAGCAGCCCCCGACTAGTCGGGGGGATCTTCACTTACAATGAGCAGTTCTTC. Residues: CASSPRLVGGIFTYNEQFF.

This clonotype was seen many times. The V gene is TRBV12-3 or TRBV12-4, the J gene TRBJ1-5; possibly TRBD1 for D (5 bases). CDR3 length: 15 residues. V lost 2 bases and J lost 5, with 13 bases in between. CDR3 in amino acids: CASSLWGALDQPQHF. The CDR3 DNA follows: TGTGCCAGCAGTTTATGGGGCGCTTTAGATCAGCCCCAGCATTTT.

The chain employs TRBV7-6 and TRBJ2-7; TRBD1 agrees at 9 bases. The CDR3 has 15 residues. V dropped 1 base and J dropped 5; count of bases not matched to a gene: 6. CDR1 SGHVS and CDR2 FNYEAQ come from the germline V gene. The CDR3 is CASSLGTGAGDEQYF. The CDR3 DNA sequence: TGTGCCAGCAGCTTAGGGACAGGGGCGGGGGACGAGCAGTACTTC.

The CDR3 loop reads CASLSEATNSYEQYF. CDR3 bases: TGTGCCAGCTTGTCCGAAGCGACAAATAGCTACGAGCAGTACTTC. This chain joins TRBV2 and TRBJ2-7; D not certain. The CDR3 extends over 15 amino acids. Trimming left V 8 bases short and J 3 bases short, with 20 bases between. Per the germline V gene, CDR1 is SNHLY and CDR2 is FYNNEI.

This clonotype was found many times. This sequence joins TRBV7-6 and TRBJ1-1; no firm D call. This CDR3 is 13 amino acids long. Looked up from germline, CDR1 is SGHVS and CDR2 is FNYEAQ. V lost 5 bases and J 1 base, leaving 8 bases between the germline ends. CDR3: CASSALQNTEAFF. The CDR3 DNA follows: TGTGCCAGCAGCGCCCTACAGAACACTGAAGCTTTCTTT.

The genes are TRBV7-2 and TRBJ1-2, with D tentatively TRBD1 (5 bases). V gave up 1 base and J gave up 3 bases, with 15 bases separating them. The CDR3 has 16 amino acids. Germline V CDR1 and CDR2: SGHTA, FQGNSA. CDR3 DNA sequence: TGTGCCAGCAGCTTAGTAGGGACCCAGGGAGACTATGGCTACACCTTC. Translating gives CASSLVGTQGDYGYTF.

In its sample, this clonotype was seen a few times. The chain combines TRBV7-2 with TRBJ1-5; D remains unclear. This CDR3 region has 15 residues. The germline V gene encodes CDR1 SGHTA and CDR2 FQGNSA. V gave up 8 bases and J gave up 4 bases, with 18 bases separating them. CDR3 DNA: TGTGCCAGCGCCATAGCTCCCATGGGTAATCAGCCCCAGCATTTT. Translated: CASAIAPMGNQPQHF.

Only a few counts were recorded for this clonotype. The V and J genes are TRBV12-3 or TRBV12-4 and TRBJ1-5, with unresolved D. Trimming cost V 2 bases and J 7 bases, with 9 bases left between them. The CDR3 spans 13 residues. The CDR3 DNA reads as TGTGCCAGCAGTTTAAAACTAGGCCAGCCCCAGCATTTT. Protein: CASSLKLGQPQHF.

This clonotype was counted at least ten times. The V gene is TRBV20-1, the J gene TRBJ2-1, with 12 bases identical to TRBD2. CDR1 and CDR2 (germline): DFQATT, SNEGSKA (reference sequence). The junction had 3 bases not matched to a gene; V was cut back by 3 bases and J by 0 bases. The CDR3 totals 16 residues. CDR3 nucleotides: TGCAGTGCTAGTAGGACTAGCGGGATCTCCTACAATGAGCAGTTCTTC. The encoded protein is CSASRTSGISYNEQFF.

The chain has TRBV29-1 and TRBJ2-1, with D perhaps matching TRBD2 (5 bases). The V gene lost 6 bases and the J gene lost 0 bases, with 6 bases spanning the gap. Germline CDR1 is SQVTM and CDR2 is ANQGSEA. The CDR3 loop spans 12 amino acids. As DNA, the CDR3 is TGCAGCGTCGGGAACTCCTACAATGAGCAGTTCTTC. Residues: CSVGNSYNEQFF.

This clonotype turned up a few times. The chain is built from TRBV4-1 and TRBJ1-1; a possible D gene is TRBD1 (5 bases). The germline gives CDR1 MGHRA, CDR2 YSYEKL. CDR3 size: 16 residues. V was trimmed by 0 bases and J by 3 bases, leaving 14 bases between them. The CDR3, as DNA: TGCGCCAGCAGCCAAGAGGGGCCCCTTAGGGACACTGAAGCTTTCTTT. This codes for CASSQEGPLRDTEAFF.

The chain carries TRBV14 and TRBJ1-6; 8 positions match TRBD1. J gave up 6 bases and V 4 bases, and 5 bases lay outside the gene matches. The CDR3 extends over 15 amino acids. Germline V gives CDR1 SGHDN, CDR2 FVKESK. CDR3 in amino acids: CASSPGTGRNSPLHF. The CDR3 nucleotides are TGTGCCAGCAGCCCCGGGACAGGACGTAATTCACCCCTCCACTTT.

This clonotype occurred many times. V is TRBV3-1 and J is TRBJ2-1; D is possibly TRBD2 (5 bases). The germline V gene has CDR1 LGHDT and CDR2 YNNKEL (reference sequence). The CDR3 is 14 residues long. V lost 1 base and J 2 bases, leaving 6 bases between the germline ends. The CDR3 sequence: CASSQVGAYNEQFF. Written as DNA, the CDR3 is TGTGCCAGCAGCCAAGTCGGGGCCTACAATGAGCAGTTCTTC.

This chain joins TRBV20-1 and TRBJ2-3, with TRBD2 identical over 11 bases. The V gene's germline CDR1 is DFQATT and CDR2 SNEGSKA (reference sequence). CDR3 length: 17 residues. Trimming took 3 bases from V and 0 from J; bases not matched to a gene: 8. CDR3 nucleotide sequence: TGCAGTGCTAGGGCCGGGACTAGCGGAGGGAGCACAGATACGCAGTATTTT. Translated: CSARAGTSGGSTDTQYF.

The chain has TRBV9 and TRBJ2-7; a weak D match, TRBD2 (6 bases). The V end lost 3 bases, the J end lost 2 bases, and 12 bases lay between the germline ends. Germline assignment: CDR1 SGDLS and CDR2 YYNGEE. The CDR3 is made up of 14 amino acids. The CDR3 spells CASSGRDPAYEQYF. Here the CDR3 DNA reads TGTGCCAGCAGCGGGCGGGACCCAGCCTACGAGCAGTACTTC.

This rearrangement joins TRBV27 to TRBJ2-7; D could derive from TRBD1 or TRBD2 (6 bases each). The CDR3 covers 13 residues. The V end was cut by 3 bases, the J end by 5 bases, with 11 bases between. The V gene's germline CDR1 is MNHEY and CDR2 SMNVEV (reference sequence). CDR3 residues: CASSFNRGDEQYF. DNA for the CDR3: TGTGCCAGCAGTTTTAATAGGGGGGACGAGCAGTACTTC.

In this sample, this clonotype turned up many times. The chain is built from TRBV11-2 and TRBJ2-7, with 9 bases that match TRBD2. Germline CDR1 and CDR2: SGHAT and FQNNGV. The J segment lost 6 bases and the V segment lost 1 base, leaving 19 bases of the junction unmatched. The CDR3 spans 19 residues. The CDR3 sequence: CASSLGGSSGIPGRTEQYF. CDR3 sequence (DNA): TGTGCCAGCAGCTTAGGCGGGTCTAGCGGGATCCCGGGGCGTACCGAGCAGTACTTC.

The chain employs TRBV20-1 and TRBJ2-3; perhaps TRBD2 as D (7 bases). The CDR3 has 15 residues. The germline CDR1 and CDR2 sequences are DFQATT and SNEGSKA (reference sequence). The ends were cut back, 6 bases at V and 3 bases at J, with 19 bases in the middle. CDR3 nucleotide sequence: TGCAGTGCCCCAGGCCCAGCGGGGACAACAGATACGCAGTATTTT. It is translated as CSAPGPAGTTDTQYF.